This T cell receptor beta chain was obtained from a study of early T cells in non-severe SARS-CoV-2 infection. The wider study: Sequencing targeted bulk RNA from unsorted whole blood, leaving chains unpaired. The study, taken as a whole, reports: VDJdb matching, biased toward anti-spike CD8 responses, missed private and CD4 specificities.

Unique molecular identifier tags were affixed to discrete cDNA molecules. Via MiXCR, TCRdb re-called the 5' RACE reads, giving one row per CDR3 protein. The profile shows some 67,000 distinct CDR3 sequences, around 13% of them singletons. Comments on this clonotype: Its antigen is as yet unknown.

The sequence was obtained from an adult who was a healthcare worker with PCR-confirmed SARS-CoV-2 infection or an uninfected control (not recorded which). Input material: whole blood.

In DNA form, the CDR3 reads TGTGCCAGCAGCGTAGTAGCGGCCACAGATACGCAGTATTTT. Amino acids: CASSVVAATDTQYF. V and J are TRBV9 and TRBJ2-3; TRBD2 is a possible D gene (6 bases). CDR1 and CDR2 from the germline V gene are SGDLS and YYNGEE. Trimming stripped 0 bases from V and 2 bases from J, with 7 bases between. The CDR3 runs 14 residues.